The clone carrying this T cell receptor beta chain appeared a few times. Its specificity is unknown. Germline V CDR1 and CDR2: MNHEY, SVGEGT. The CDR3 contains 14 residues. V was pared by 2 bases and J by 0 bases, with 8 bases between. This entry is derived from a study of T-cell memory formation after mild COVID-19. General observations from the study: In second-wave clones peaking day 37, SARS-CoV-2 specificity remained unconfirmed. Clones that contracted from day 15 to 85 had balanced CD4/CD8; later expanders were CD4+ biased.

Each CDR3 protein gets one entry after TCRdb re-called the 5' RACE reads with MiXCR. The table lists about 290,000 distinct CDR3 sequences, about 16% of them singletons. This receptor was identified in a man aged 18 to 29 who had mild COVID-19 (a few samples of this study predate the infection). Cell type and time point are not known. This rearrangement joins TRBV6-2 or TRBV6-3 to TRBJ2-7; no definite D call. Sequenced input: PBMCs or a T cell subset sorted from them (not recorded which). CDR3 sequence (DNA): TGTGCCAGCAGTTACAGGGTTACCTCCTACGAGCAGTACTTC. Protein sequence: CASSYRVTSYEQYF.